This T cell receptor beta chain was sequenced during a study of shared clonotypes between healthy human individuals. The run depth of the assay was deep. Genomic DNA per cell subset filled all wells of several immunoSEQ plates. The method was immunoSEQ multiplex PCR; TCRdb's version includes in-frame clones alone and lacks a portion of them. The table lists around 450,000 clones, 75% to 85% of them singletons. Study outcomes and limitations: Donors were few, which limited the genetic and exposure-history diversity represented. Sampling was confined to blood; repertoires within tissues likely differ.

About this clone itself: Antigen: not known.

The sequence was collected from a middle-aged woman in good health. Some clones in this sample may be carry-over from other donors' samples. Sequences were obtained from PBMCs.

Here the CDR3 reads CASTRPLGDDEQFF. The CDR3 DNA follows: TGTGCCAGCACGCGCCCCCTAGGGGACGATGAGCAGTTCTTC. V usage is TRBV7-9 and J usage is TRBJ2-1, with D perhaps TRBD1 or TRBD2 (5 bases each). CDR1 and CDR2 from the germline V gene are SEHNR and FQNEAQ (reference sequence). V was trimmed by 7 bases and J by 8 bases, leaving 18 bases between them. This CDR3 comprises 14 residues.